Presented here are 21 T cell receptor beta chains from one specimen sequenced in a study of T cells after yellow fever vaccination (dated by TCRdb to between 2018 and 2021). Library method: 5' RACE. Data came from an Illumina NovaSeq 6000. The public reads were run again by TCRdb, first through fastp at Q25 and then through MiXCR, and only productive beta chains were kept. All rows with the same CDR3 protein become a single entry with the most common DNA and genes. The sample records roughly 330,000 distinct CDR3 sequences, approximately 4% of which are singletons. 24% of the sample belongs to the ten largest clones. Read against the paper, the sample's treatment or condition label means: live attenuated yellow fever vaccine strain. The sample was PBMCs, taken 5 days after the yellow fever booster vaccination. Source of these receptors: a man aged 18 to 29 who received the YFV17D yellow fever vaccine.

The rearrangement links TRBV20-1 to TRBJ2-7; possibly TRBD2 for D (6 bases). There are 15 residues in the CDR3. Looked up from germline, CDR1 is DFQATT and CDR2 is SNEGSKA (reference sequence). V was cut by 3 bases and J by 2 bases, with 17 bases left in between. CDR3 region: CSARGDRGFTYEQYF. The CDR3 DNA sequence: TGCAGTGCTAGGGGGGATCGGGGGTTTACCTACGAGCAGTACTTC.

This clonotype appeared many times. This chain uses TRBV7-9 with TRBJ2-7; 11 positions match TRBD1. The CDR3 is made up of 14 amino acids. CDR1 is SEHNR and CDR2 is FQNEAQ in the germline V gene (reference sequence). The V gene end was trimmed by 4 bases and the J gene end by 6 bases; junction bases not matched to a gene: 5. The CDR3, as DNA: TGTGCCAGCAGCTCCAGGGACAGGGGGGCCGAGCAGTACTTC. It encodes CASSSRDRGAEQYF.

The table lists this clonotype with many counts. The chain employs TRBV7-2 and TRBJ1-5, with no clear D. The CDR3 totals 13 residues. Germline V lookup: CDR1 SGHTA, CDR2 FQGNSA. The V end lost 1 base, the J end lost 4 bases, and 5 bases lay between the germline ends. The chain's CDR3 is CASSLGRNQPQHF. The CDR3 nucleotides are TGTGCCAGCAGCTTAGGAAGGAATCAGCCCCAGCATTTT.

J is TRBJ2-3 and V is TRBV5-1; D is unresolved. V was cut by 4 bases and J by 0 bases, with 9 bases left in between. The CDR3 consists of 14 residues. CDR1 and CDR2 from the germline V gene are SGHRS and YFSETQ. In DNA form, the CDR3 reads TGCGCCAGCAGCCTCCTTTACAGCACAGATACGCAGTATTTT. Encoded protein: CASSLLYSTDTQYF.

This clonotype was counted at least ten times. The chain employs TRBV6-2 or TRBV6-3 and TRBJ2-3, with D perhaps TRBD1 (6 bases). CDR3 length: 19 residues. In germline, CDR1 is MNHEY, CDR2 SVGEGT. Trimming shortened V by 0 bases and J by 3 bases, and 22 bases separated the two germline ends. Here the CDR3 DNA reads TGTGCCAGCAGTTACTCGAGGAGGCATCAGTGGGGGCAGACAGATACGCAGTATTTT. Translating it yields CASSYSRRHQWGQTDTQYF.

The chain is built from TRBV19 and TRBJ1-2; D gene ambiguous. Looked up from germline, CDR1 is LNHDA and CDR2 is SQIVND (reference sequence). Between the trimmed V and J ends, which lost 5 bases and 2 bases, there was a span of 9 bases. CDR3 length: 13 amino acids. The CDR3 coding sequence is TGTGCCAGTAGTCCCGTCAGGAACTATGGCTACACCTTC. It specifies CASSPVRNYGYTF.

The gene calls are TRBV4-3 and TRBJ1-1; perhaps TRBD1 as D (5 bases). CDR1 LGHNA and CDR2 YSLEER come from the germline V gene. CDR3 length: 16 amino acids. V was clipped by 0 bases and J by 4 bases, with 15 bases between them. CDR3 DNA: TGCGCCAGCAGCCAAGAGAACCGGGACGGGAGCACTGAAGCTTTCTTT. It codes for CASSQENRDGSTEAFF.

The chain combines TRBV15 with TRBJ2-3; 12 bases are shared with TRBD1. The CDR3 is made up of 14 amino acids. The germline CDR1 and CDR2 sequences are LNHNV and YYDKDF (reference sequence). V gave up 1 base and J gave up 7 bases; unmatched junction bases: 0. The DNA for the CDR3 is TGTGCCACCAGCAGAGGGGACAGGGGGCATACGCAGTATTTT. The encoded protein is CATSRGDRGHTQYF.

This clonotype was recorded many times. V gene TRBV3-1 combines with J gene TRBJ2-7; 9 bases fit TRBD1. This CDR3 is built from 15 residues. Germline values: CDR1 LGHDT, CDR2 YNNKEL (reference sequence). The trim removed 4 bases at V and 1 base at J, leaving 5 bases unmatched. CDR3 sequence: CASSPTGTGSYEQYF. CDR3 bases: TGTGCCAGCAGCCCAACCGGGACAGGGTCCTACGAGCAGTACTTC.

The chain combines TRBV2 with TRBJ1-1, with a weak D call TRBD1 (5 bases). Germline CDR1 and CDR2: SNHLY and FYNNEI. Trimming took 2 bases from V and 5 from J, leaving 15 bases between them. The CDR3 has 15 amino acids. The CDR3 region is CASSEMVREGTEAFF. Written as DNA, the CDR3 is TGTGCCAGCAGTGAAATGGTCAGGGAGGGGACTGAAGCTTTCTTT.

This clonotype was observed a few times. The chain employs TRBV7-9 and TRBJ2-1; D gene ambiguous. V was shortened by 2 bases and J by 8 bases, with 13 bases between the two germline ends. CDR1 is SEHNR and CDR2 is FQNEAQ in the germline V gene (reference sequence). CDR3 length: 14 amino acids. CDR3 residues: CASSLIRTIHEQFF. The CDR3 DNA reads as TGTGCCAGCAGCTTAATTCGTACTATCCATGAGCAGTTCTTC.

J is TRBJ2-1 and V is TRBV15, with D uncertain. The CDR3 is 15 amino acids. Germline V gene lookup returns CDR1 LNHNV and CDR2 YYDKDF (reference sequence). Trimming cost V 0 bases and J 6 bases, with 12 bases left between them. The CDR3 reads CATSRDLMVGNEQFF. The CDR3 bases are TGTGCCACCAGCAGAGATCTAATGGTTGGCAATGAGCAGTTCTTC.

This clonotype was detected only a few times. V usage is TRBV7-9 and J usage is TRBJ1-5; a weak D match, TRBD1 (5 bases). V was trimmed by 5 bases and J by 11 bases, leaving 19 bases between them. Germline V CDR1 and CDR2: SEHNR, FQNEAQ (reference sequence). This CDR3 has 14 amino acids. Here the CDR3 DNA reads TGTGCCAGCAGCCGAACGACAGTGGGGGAAGCCCAGCATTTT. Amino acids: CASSRTTVGEAQHF.

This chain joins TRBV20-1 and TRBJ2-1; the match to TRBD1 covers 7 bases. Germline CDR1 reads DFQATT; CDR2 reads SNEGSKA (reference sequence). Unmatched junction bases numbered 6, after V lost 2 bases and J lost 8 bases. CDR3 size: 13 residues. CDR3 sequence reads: CSARTQGFDEQFF. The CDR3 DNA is TGCAGTGCTAGAACACAGGGGTTCGATGAGCAGTTCTTC.

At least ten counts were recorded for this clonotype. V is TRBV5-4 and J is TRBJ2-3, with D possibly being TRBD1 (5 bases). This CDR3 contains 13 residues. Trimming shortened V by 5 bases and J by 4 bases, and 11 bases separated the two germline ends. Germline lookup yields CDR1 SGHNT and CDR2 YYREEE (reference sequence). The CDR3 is CASSLRTSDTQYF. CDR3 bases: TGTGCCAGCAGTCTTCGGACATCAGATACGCAGTATTTT.

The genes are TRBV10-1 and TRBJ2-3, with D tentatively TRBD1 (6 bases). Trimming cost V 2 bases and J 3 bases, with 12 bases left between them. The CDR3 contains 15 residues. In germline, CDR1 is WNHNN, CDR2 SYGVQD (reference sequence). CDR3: CASSEGGHLTDTQYF. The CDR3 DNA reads TGCGCCAGCAGTGAGGGGGGCCATTTAACAGATACGCAGTATTTT.

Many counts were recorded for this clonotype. This CDR3 reads CASSASQGVGSPLHF. The CDR3 nucleotides are TGTGCCAGCAGCGCTTCACAGGGGGTAGGATCACCCCTCCACTTT. The chain recombines TRBV7-9 with TRBJ1-6; 8 bases are shared with TRBD1. CDR3 length equals 15 residues. Germline lookup yields CDR1 SEHNR and CDR2 FQNEAQ (reference sequence). Trimming at V came to 5 bases and at J to 10 bases, leaving 10 bases not matched to a gene.

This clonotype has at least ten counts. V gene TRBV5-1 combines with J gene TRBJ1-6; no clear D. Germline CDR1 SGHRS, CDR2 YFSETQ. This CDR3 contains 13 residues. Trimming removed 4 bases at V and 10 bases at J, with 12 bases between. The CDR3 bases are TGCGCCAGCAGCCTCGACTTGGGGTCACCCCTCCACTTT. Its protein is CASSLDLGSPLHF. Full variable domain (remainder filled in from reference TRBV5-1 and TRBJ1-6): KAGVTQTPRYLIKTRGQQVTLSCSPISGHRSVSWYQQTPGQGLQFLFEYFSETQRNKGNFPGRFSGRQFSNSRSEMNVSTLELGDSALYLCASSLDLGSPLHFGNGTRLTVT.

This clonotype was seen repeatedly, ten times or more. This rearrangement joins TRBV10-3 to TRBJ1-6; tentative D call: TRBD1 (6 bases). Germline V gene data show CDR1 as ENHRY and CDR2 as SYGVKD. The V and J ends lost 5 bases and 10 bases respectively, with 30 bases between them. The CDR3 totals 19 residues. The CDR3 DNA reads TGTGCCATCAGTAACGGGACACCAGGTCTTGGGTGGCGGCGCTCACCCCTCCACTTT. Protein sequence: CAISNGTPGLGWRRSPLHF.

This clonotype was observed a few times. CDR3 bases: TGTGCCAGCAGCTTAGGTTCGATCCTCGAGAATGAGCAGTTCTTC. The encoded protein is CASSLGSILENEQFF. The chain combines TRBV7-9 with TRBJ2-1; D unresolved. The CDR3 is 15 residues long. The V gene lost 1 base and the J gene lost 7 bases, with 14 bases spanning the gap. CDR1 is SEHNR and CDR2 is FQNEAQ in the germline V gene (reference sequence).

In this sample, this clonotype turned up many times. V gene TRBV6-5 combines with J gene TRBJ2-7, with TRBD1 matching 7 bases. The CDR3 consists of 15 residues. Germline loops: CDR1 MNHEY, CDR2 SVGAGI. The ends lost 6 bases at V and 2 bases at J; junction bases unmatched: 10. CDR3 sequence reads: CASSPTGAGTYEQYV. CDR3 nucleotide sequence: TGTGCCAGCAGCCCAACAGGGGCCGGAACCTACGAGCAGTACGTC.